This TCR beta chain was captured by sequencing in a study of CD8 T cells in Susac syndrome. It was with random hexamers that about 0.45 to 1 ug RNA was reverse transcribed. The method of amplification for TCR beta CDR3 was immunoSEQ multiplex PCR, covering 54 Vbeta and 13 Jbeta. TCRdb used MiXCR to reprocess the immunoSEQ multiplex PCR reads, holding one entry per CDR3 protein. The sample has roughly 200,000 distinct CDR3 sequences, about 95% seen once. CD8+ and CD4+ T cells taken from blood had their TCR beta sequenced. Negative isolation yielded CD8+ and CD4+ T cells; FACS enriched TEMRA cells. This TCR was recovered from a human donor in good health. Sequenced material: CD4+ T cells from PBMCs.

CDR3 DNA sequence: TGTGCCAGCTCAGAAGACAGGGGGCTTGGCTACACCTTC. Protein: CASSEDRGLGYTF. The rearrangement links TRBV18 to TRBJ1-2; 10 nucleotides agree with TRBD1. The V gene end was trimmed by 5 bases and the J gene end by 7 bases; junction bases not matched to a gene: 4. The CDR3 runs to 13 residues. CDR1 and CDR2 (germline): KGHSH, LQKENI.